This T cell receptor (beta chain) appears in the sequencing data of a study of T cell responses to AZD1222 COVID-19 vaccine. The V end lost 6 bases, the J end lost 6 bases, and 12 bases lay between the germline ends. This CDR3 spans 12 amino acids. CDR1 and CDR2 (germline): MGHRA, YSYEKL. Second-dose schedules of about 4 or about 12 weeks were combined. TCRdb keeps only in-frame clones here, not all; method: immunoSEQ multiplex PCR. The sample records about 200,000 clones, roughly 90% being singletons. This sample comprised peripheral blood, obtained 28 days after the second AZD1222 dose. The sequence came from an adult who received the AZD1222 COVID-19 vaccine. The J gene is TRBJ2-7, the V gene TRBV4-1; unclear D gene. CDR3 amino acids: CASRAMRGEQYF. The CDR3 region has the DNA TGCGCCAGCAGGGCAATGCGTGGCGAGCAGTACTTC.